This is a list of T cell receptor beta chains from one sample in a study of blood T cells in healthy people across ages. TCRdb itself ran the 5' RACE reads through MiXCR, one entry per CDR3 protein. This repertoire shows approximately 780,000 distinct CDR3 sequences, approximately 24% found once; its top ten account for around 3%. The same sample was also used in a study of T cells of mothers and their children.

The sequenced sample was blood. These receptors were taken from a boy between 10 and 17 years old in good health. CDR3s include the opening cysteine and the closing phenylalanine or tryptophan. D genes are given only for firm matches. Clone size is given for some rows only: seen once, a few or many times, or a class if the clone is expanded.

clone_size	v_call	j_call	d_call	cdr3_aa	cdr3_nt
many	TRBV11-2	TRBJ1-4	-	CASSLEATNEKLFF	TGTGCCAGCAGCTTAGAAGCGACTAATGAAAAACTGTTTTTT
few	TRBV5-1	TRBJ2-1	TRBD2	CASSSTIGGINEQFF	TGCGCCAGCAGCTCGACTATCGGGGGGATTAATGAGCAGTTCTTC
-	TRBV7-2	TRBJ2-1	TRBD2	CASSEPGLVNNEQFF	TGTGCCAGCAGCGAACCGGGACTAGTAAACAATGAGCAGTTCTTC
-	TRBV12-3/TRBV12-4	TRBJ2-5	TRBD1	CASSHTGTGEETQYF	TGTGCCAGCAGTCACACCGGGACAGGGGAAGAGACCCAGTACTTC
once	TRBV5-1	TRBJ2-1	TRBD2	CASSWRGVHNEQFF	TGCGCCAGCAGTTGGCGGGGGGTACACAATGAGCAGTTCTTC
few	TRBV5-1	TRBJ2-4	TRBD1	CASSSGQGVIDIQYF	TGCGCCAGCAGCTCCGGACAGGGGGTTATTGACATTCAGTACTTC
few	TRBV6-6	TRBJ2-5	TRBD1	CASSYPRSTGQETQYF	TGTGCCAGCAGTTACCCCCGCTCGACAGGGCAAGAGACCCAGTACTTC
-	TRBV21-1	TRBJ2-1	-	CARRRDTQFF	TGTGCCCGACGACGGGACACACAGTTCTTC
-	TRBV6-1	TRBJ2-5	TRBD2	CASRAGTRGETQYF	TGTGCCAGCAGAGCCGGGACTAGAGGAGAGACCCAGTACTTC
-	TRBV20-1	TRBJ2-5	TRBD1	CSAGRQGETQYF	TGCAGTGCTGGCCGACAGGGAGAGACCCAGTACTTC
-	TRBV7-2	TRBJ1-2	-	CASSLVGRVYGYTF	TGTGCCAGCAGCTTAGTTGGGCGGGTCTATGGCTACACCTTC
few	TRBV6-5	TRBJ1-2	TRBD1	CASSSTGGGSYTF	TGTGCCAGCAGTTCCACAGGGGGCGGCAGCTACACCTTC
-	TRBV6-1	TRBJ2-4	-	CASSELPSKNIQYF	TGTGCCAGCAGTGAATTGCCTAGCAAAAACATTCAGTACTTC
few	TRBV6-6	TRBJ1-1	-	CASPRGLNTEAFF	TGTGCCAGCCCCCGGGGACTGAACACTGAAGCTTTCTTT
-	TRBV12-3/TRBV12-4	TRBJ1-1	-	CASSLARRGTEAFF	TGTGCCAGCAGTTTAGCCAGGCGGGGAACTGAAGCTTTCTTT
-	TRBV7-9	TRBJ2-5	-	CASSQAGSGPYQETQYF	TGTGCCAGCAGCCAAGCCGGGTCCGGGCCTTACCAAGAGACCCAGTACTTC
-	TRBV30	TRBJ2-2	TRBD1	CAWSVGQGAGELFF	TGTGCCTGGAGTGTAGGACAGGGGGCCGGGGAGCTGTTTTTT
-	TRBV6-5	TRBJ1-5	-	CASGQPNQPQHF	TGTGCCAGCGGACAGCCCAATCAGCCCCAGCATTTT
few	TRBV11-2	TRBJ2-1	TRBD2	CASSLGSGGHFFSDNEQFF	TGTGCCAGCAGCTTAGGGAGCGGGGGGCATTTTTTCTCCGACAATGAGCAGTTCTTC
-	TRBV10-3	TRBJ2-5	TRBD2	CASTAGTSGGAFGETQYF	TGTGCCTCGACCGCCGGGACTAGCGGGGGGGCTTTCGGAGAGACCCAGTACTTC
few	TRBV21-1	TRBJ2-5	-	CASSESLAGQETQYF	TGTGCCAGCAGCGAGAGCCTAGCGGGGCAAGAGACCCAGTACTTC
-	TRBV5-4	TRBJ2-5	-	CASSPTWEPQETQYF	TGTGCCAGCAGTCCTACCTGGGAGCCCCAAGAGACCCAGTACTTC
-	TRBV6-5	TRBJ2-1	TRBD2	CASSPRLAGGDEQFF	TGTGCCAGCAGTCCTCGACTAGCGGGGGGCGATGAGCAGTTCTTC
once	TRBV10-3	TRBJ2-5	-	CAISERWDQETQYF	TGTGCCATCAGTGAGAGGTGGGACCAAGAGACCCAGTACTTC
few	TRBV27	TRBJ2-6	-	CASSSKGSGANVLTF	TGTGCCAGCAGTTCGAAGGGTTCTGGGGCCAACGTCCTGACTTTC
-	TRBV20-1	TRBJ2-7	-	CSAPTGSGPYEQYF	TGCAGTGCTCCCACAGGCAGTGGGCCTTACGAGCAGTACTTC
-	TRBV21-1	TRBJ2-7	-	CASSNTGTGFPGDASYEQYF	TGTGCCAGCAGCAACACAGGGACAGGGTTTCCTGGTGATGCGTCCTACGAGCAGTACTTC
-	TRBV5-1	TRBJ1-1	TRBD1	CASSPTGASGTEAFF	TGCGCCAGCAGCCCCACAGGGGCGTCTGGCACTGAAGCTTTCTTT